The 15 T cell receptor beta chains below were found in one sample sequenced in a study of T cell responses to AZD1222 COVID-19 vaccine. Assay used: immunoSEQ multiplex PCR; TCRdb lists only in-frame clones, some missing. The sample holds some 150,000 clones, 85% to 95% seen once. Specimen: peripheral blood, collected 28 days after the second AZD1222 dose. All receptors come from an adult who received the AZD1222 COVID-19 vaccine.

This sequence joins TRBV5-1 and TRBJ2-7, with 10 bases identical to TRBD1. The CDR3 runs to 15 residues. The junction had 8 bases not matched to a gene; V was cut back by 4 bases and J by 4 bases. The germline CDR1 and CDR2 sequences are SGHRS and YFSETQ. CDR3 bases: TGCGCCAGCAGCCCGGGATGGACAGGGGGGTACGAGCAGTACTTC. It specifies CASSPGWTGGYEQYF.

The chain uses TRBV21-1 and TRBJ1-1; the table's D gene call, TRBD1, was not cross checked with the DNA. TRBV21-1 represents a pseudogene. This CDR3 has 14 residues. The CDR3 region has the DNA TGTGCCAGCAGCGAACAGGGGATGAACACTGAAGCTTTCTTT. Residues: CASSEQGMNTEAFF.

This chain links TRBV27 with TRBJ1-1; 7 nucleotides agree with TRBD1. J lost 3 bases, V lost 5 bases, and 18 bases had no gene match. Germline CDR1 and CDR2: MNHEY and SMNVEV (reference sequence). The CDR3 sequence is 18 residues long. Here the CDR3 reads CASSPRGGLTGHDTEAFF. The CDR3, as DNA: TGTGCCAGCAGTCCAAGGGGGGGATTGACAGGGCATGACACTGAAGCTTTCTTT.

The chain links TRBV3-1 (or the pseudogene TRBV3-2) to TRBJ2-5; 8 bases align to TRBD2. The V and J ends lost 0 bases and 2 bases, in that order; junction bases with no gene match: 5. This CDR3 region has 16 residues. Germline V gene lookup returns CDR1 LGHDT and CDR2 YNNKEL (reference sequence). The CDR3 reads CASSQDTAGGQETQYF. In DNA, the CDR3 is TGTGCCAGCAGCCAAGATACGGCGGGGGGACAAGAGACCCAGTACTTC.

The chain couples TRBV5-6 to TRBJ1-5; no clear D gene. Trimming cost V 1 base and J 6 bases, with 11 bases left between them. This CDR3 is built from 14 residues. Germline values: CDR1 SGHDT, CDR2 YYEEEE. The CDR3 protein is CASSLLGKPQPQHF. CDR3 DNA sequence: TGTGCCAGCAGCTTGCTGGGAAAACCTCAGCCCCAGCATTTT.

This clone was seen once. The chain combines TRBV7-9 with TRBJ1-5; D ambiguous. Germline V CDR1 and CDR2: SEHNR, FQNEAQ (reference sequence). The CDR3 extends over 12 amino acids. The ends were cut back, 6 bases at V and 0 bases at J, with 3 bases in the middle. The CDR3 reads CASRVSNQPQHF. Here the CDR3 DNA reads TGTGCCAGCAGAGTTAGCAATCAGCCCCAGCATTTT.

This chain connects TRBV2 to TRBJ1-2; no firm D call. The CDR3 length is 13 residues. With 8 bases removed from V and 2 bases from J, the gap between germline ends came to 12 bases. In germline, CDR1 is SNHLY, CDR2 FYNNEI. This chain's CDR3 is CASVPNINYGYTF. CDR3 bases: TGTGCCAGCGTCCCGAATATAAACTATGGCTACACCTTC.

The CDR3 region is CASSPGSGSNYGYTF. Written as DNA, the CDR3 is TGCGCCAGCAGCCCGGGATCGGGCAGCAACTATGGCTACACCTTC. The chain uses TRBV5-1 and TRBJ1-2; D gene uncertain. The CDR3 runs 15 residues. Trimming removed 4 bases from V and 2 bases from J, with 15 bases in between. Per germline, CDR1 SGHRS and CDR2 YFSETQ.

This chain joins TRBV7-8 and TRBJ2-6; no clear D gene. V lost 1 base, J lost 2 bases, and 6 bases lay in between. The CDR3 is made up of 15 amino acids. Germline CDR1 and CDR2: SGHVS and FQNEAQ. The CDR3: CASSLEAAGANVLTF. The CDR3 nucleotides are TGTGCCAGCAGCTTAGAGGCAGCTGGGGCCAACGTCCTGACTTTC.

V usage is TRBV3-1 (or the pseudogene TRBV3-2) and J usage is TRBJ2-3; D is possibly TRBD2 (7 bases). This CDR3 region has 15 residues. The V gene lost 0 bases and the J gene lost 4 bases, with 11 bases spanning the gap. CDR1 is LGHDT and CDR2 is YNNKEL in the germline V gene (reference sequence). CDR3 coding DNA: TGTGCCAGCAGCCAAGATCCCGGGGGGCCAGATACGCAGTATTTT. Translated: CASSQDPGGPDTQYF.

CDR3 in amino acids: CASSRNRDRGSPLHF. In nucleotides, the CDR3 is TGTGCCAGCAGCCGGAACCGGGACAGGGGTTCACCCCTCCACTTT. The chain uses TRBV6-6 and TRBJ1-6, with 10 bases fitting TRBD1. J lost 9 bases, V lost 6 bases, and 8 bases had no gene match. Germline CDR1 is MNHNY and CDR2 is SVGAGI (reference sequence). The CDR3 is made up of 15 amino acids.

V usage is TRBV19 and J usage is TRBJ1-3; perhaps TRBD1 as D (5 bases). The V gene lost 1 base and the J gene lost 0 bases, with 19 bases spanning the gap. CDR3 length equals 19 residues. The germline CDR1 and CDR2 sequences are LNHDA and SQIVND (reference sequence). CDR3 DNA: TGTGCCAGTAGTATAGCTAGTTCCGTGACAGCAAGCTCTGGAAACACCATATATTTT. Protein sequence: CASSIASSVTASSGNTIYF.

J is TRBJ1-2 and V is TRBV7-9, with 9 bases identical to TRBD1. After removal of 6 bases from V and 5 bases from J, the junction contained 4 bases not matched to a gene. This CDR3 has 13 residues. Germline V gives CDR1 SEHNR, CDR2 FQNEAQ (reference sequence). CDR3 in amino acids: CASSTGGGYGYTF. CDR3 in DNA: TGTGCCAGCAGTACAGGGGGCGGGTATGGCTACACCTTC. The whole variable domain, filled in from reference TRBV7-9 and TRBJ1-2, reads DTGVSQNPRHKITKRGQNVTFRCDPISEHNRLYWYRQTLGQGPEFLTYFQNEAQLEKSRLLSDRFSAERPKGSFSTLEIQRTEQGDSAMYLCASSTGGGYGYTFGSGTRLTVV.

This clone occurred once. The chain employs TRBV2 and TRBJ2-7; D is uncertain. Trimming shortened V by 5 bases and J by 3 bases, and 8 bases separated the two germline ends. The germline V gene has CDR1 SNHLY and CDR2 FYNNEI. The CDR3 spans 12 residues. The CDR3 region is CASSPLYYEQYF. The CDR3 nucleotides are TGTGCCAGCAGTCCACTATACTACGAGCAGTACTTC.

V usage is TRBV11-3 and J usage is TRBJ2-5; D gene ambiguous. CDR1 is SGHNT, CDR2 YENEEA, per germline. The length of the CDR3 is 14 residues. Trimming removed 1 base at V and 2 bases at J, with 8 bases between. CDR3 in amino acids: CASSLGGSQETQYF. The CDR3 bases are TGTGCCAGCAGCTTAGGAGGATCTCAAGAGACCCAGTACTTC.